The 18 T cell receptor beta chains given below trace back to one sample, sequenced in a study of T cells in localized non-small cell lung cancer. The data were produced by immunoSEQ multiplex PCR, yet TCRdb's version contains in-frame clones alone and is incomplete. The sample has approximately 83,000 clones, 85% to 90% seen once. The material sequenced was peripheral blood, taken before any cancer treatment. The receptors derive from a woman aged 35-70 years with stage I squamous cell lung carcinoma.

The J gene is TRBJ2-7, the V gene TRBV4-2, with a possible D match to TRBD2 (6 bases). The germline gives CDR1 LGHNA, CDR2 YNFKEQ. The CDR3 sequence is 14 residues long. V was pared by 0 bases and J by 3 bases, with 9 bases between. CDR3 in DNA: TGTGCCAGCAGCCAAGATTTGGGGGGCTACGAGCAGTACTTC. Its translation is CASSQDLGGYEQYF.

This clone was recorded only once. V gene TRBV6-1 combines with J gene TRBJ2-7, with D hard to call. CDR1 MNHNS and CDR2 SASEGT come from the germline V gene. The CDR3 is 14 residues long. Deletions cut 5 bases from V and 3 bases from J, with 14 bases between. CDR3 residues: CASSLTDPLYEQYF. In nucleotides, the CDR3 is TGTGCCAGCAGTTTGACGGACCCCCTCTACGAGCAGTACTTC.

The gene calls are TRBV5-6 and TRBJ1-5; TRBD1 aligns across 7 bases. The germline gives CDR1 SGHDT, CDR2 YYEEEE. The CDR3 is 16 amino acids. The V segment lost 1 base and the J segment 0 bases; nucleotides outside the gene matches: 4. CDR3 sequence (DNA): TGTGCCAGCAGCTTGAGACAGGGTCTTAGCAATCAGCCCCAGCATTTT. Translating gives CASSLRQGLSNQPQHF. Using reference TRBV5-6 and TRBJ1-5 for the parts outside the CDR3, the full variable domain is DAGVTQSPTHLIKTRGQQVTLRCSPKSGHDTVSWYQQALGQGPQFIFQYYEEEERQRGNFPDRFSGHQFPNYSSELNVNALLLGDSALYLCASSLRQGLSNQPQHFGDGTRLSIL.

The J gene is TRBJ2-6, the V gene TRBV5-1; perhaps TRBD2 as D (5 bases). The CDR3 runs 15 residues. The V end was cut by 4 bases, the J end by 0 bases, with 8 bases between. Germline V gene sequence: CDR1 SGHRS, CDR2 YFSETQ. The CDR3 protein is CASSQEASGANVLTF. As DNA, the CDR3 is TGCGCCAGCAGCCAGGAGGCCTCTGGGGCCAACGTCCTGACTTTC.

This rearrangement joins TRBV19 to TRBJ1-6, with no clear D. V lost 1 base and J 5 bases, leaving 6 bases between the germline ends. The CDR3 length is 14 residues. The germline CDR1 and CDR2 sequences are LNHDA and SQIVND (reference sequence). CDR3 DNA: TGTGCCAGTAGTATAGGCGGAGATAATTCACCCCTCCACTTT. It encodes CASSIGGDNSPLHF. Using reference TRBV19 and TRBJ1-6 for the parts outside the CDR3, the full variable domain is DGGITQSPKYLFRKEGQNVTLSCEQNLNHDAMYWYRQDPGQGLRLIYYSQIVNDFQKGDIAEGYSVSREKKESFPLTVTSAQKNPTAFYLCASSIGGDNSPLHFGNGTRLTVT.

The V call is TRBV2, the J call TRBJ1-1; D is ambiguous. Per germline, CDR1 SNHLY and CDR2 FYNNEI. The CDR3 totals 13 residues. Trimming shortened V by 11 bases and J by 1 base, and 14 bases separated the two germline ends. The CDR3 protein is CASRSRRNTEAFF. In DNA, the CDR3 is TGTGCCTCACGCTCCAGGAGGAACACTGAAGCTTTCTTT.

With regard to this clone: The sample contains more than one DNA sequence encoding this CDR3. The V gene is TRBV7-3, the J gene TRBJ2-3; no firm D call. Germline V gene sequence: CDR1 SGHTA, CDR2 FQGTGA. Trimming took 6 bases from V and 2 from J, leaving 9 bases between them. The CDR3 spans 13 residues. CDR3 sequence reads: CASSLGPTDTQYF. CDR3 DNA: TGTGCCAGCAGTCTCGGGCCCACAGATACGCAGTATTTT.

The chain has TRBV6-1 and TRBJ1-6, with D possibly being TRBD1 (6 bases). The CDR3 spans 12 residues. Germline values: CDR1 MNHNS, CDR2 SASEGT. Trimming took off 6 bases at V and 13 bases at J, with 13 bases between the two ends. CDR3 loop: CASSGQNYPLHF. In nucleotides, the CDR3 is TGTGCCAGCAGCGGACAGAATTACCCCCTCCACTTT.

This chain connects TRBV6-6 to TRBJ1-5; D unclear. V dropped 7 bases and J dropped 7 bases, with 17 bases sitting between them. The CDR3 covers 14 residues. Germline V gene lookup returns CDR1 MNHNY and CDR2 SVGAGI (reference sequence). In DNA form, the CDR3 reads TGTGCCAGCATCCACTACGCGGGGAGCCAGCCCCAGCATTTT. Residues: CASIHYAGSQPQHF.

A word on this clone: This sample also contains other DNA sequences that code for the same CDR3. The chain carries TRBV19 and TRBJ1-1; a weak D match, TRBD1 (5 bases). CDR3 length: 14 residues. CDR1 and CDR2 from the germline V gene are LNHDA and SQIVND (reference sequence). V was trimmed by 1 base and J by 1 base, leaving 7 bases between them. CDR3 region: CASSIGRANTEAFF. For the CDR3, the DNA is TGTGCCAGTAGTATAGGCAGGGCGAACACTGAAGCTTTCTTT.

The chain combines TRBV9 with TRBJ1-5, with 7 bases matching TRBD1. This CDR3 comprises 13 residues. After removal of 3 bases from V and 4 bases from J, the junction contained 1 base not matched to a gene. The V gene's germline CDR1 is SGDLS and CDR2 YYNGEE. For the CDR3, the DNA is TGTGCCAGCAGCGCGACAGGGAATCAGCCCCAGCATTTT. Translation: CASSATGNQPQHF.

This sequence joins TRBV5-3 and TRBJ2-1; 8 bases line up with TRBD1. TRBV5-3 counts as an open reading frame of uncertain function. CDR3 length equals 19 residues. J gave up 0 bases and V 2 bases, and 13 bases lay outside the gene matches. CDR3 DNA sequence: TGTGCCAGAAGCTTACCTAGACAGGGGTCCCCCTCCTCCTACAATGAGCAGTTCTTC. Protein sequence: CARSLPRQGSPSSYNEQFF.

The chain recombines TRBV6-6 with TRBJ1-4; TRBD1 matches 7 bases. This CDR3 is 16 amino acids long. V gave up 5 bases and J gave up 4 bases; unmatched junction bases: 10. Germline assignment: CDR1 MNHNY and CDR2 SVGAGI (reference sequence). The CDR3 nucleotides are TGTGCCAGCAGTCCACGGGGACAGAGGGTTAATGAAAAACTGTTTTTT. It yields the protein CASSPRGQRVNEKLFF.

This chain joins TRBV2 and TRBJ1-3; D unresolved. Germline V gene sequence: CDR1 SNHLY, CDR2 FYNNEI. V was pared by 2 bases and J by 8 bases, with 13 bases between. The length of the CDR3 is 14 residues. The CDR3, as DNA: TGTGCCAGCAGTGAATGGGCCAGCTCAGACACCATATATTTT. It yields the protein CASSEWASSDTIYF.

The V gene is TRBV5-4, the J gene TRBJ2-5, with TRBD2 matching 7 bases. Germline V gene sequence: CDR1 SGHNT, CDR2 YYREEE (reference sequence). This CDR3 has 13 amino acids. V was clipped by 2 bases and J by 5 bases; unmatched bases: 3. As DNA, the CDR3 is TGTGCCAGCAGCTTACAAGCGGGGGAGACCCAGTACTTC. Amino acid sequence: CASSLQAGETQYF. Drawing the rest from reference TRBV5-4 and TRBJ2-5, the complete variable domain is ETGVTQSPTHLIKTRGQQVTLRCSSQSGHNTVSWYQQALGQGPQFIFQYYREEENGRGNFPPRFSGLQFPNYSSELNVNALELDDSALYLCASSLQAGETQYFGPGTRLLVL.

The gene calls are TRBV7-3 and TRBJ2-3; the D gene is possibly TRBD1 (5 bases). With 5 bases removed from V and 6 bases from J, the gap between germline ends came to 12 bases. The CDR3 is 13 amino acids. Germline V gene data show CDR1 as SGHTA and CDR2 as FQGTGA. In DNA form, the CDR3 reads TGTGCCAGCAGCGCGACCAGGGTGGATACGCAGTATTTT. Translated, it gives CASSATRVDTQYF. Full variable domain (outside the CDR3, taken from reference TRBV7-3 and TRBJ2-3): GAGVSQTPSNKVTEKGKYVELRCDPISGHTALYWYRQSLGQGPEFLIYFQGTGAADDSGLPNDRFFAVRPEGSVSTLKIQRTERGDSAVYLCASSATRVDTQYFGPGTRLTVL.

This chain joins TRBV5-1 and TRBJ1-2, with 8 bases aligning to TRBD1. The CDR3 sequence is 15 residues long. Germline values: CDR1 SGHRS, CDR2 YFSETQ. With 0 bases clipped from V and 8 bases from J, the junction kept 9 bases outside the gene matches. The CDR3 is CASSLDGTGLRGYTF. The CDR3 DNA reads as TGCGCCAGCAGCTTGGACGGGACAGGATTAAGGGGCTACACCTTC.

The chain joins TRBV2 to TRBJ2-5; D is ambiguous. V was shortened by 6 bases and J by 4 bases, with 3 bases between the two germline ends. This CDR3 spans 10 amino acids. The germline CDR1 and CDR2 sequences are SNHLY and FYNNEI. In DNA, the CDR3 is TGTGCCAGCAGCGGAGAGACCCAGTACTTC. It yields the protein CASSGETQYF. Full variable domain (remainder filled in from reference TRBV2 and TRBJ2-5): EPEVTQTPSHQVTQMGQEVILRCVPISNHLYFYWYRQILGQKVEFLVSFYNNEISEKSEIFDDQFSVERPDGSNFTLKIRSTKLEDSAMYFCASSGETQYFGPGTRLLVL.